This T cell receptor (beta chain) was sequenced in a study of spatial heterogeneity in lung cancer. There are many counts of this clonotype. Its antigen is not identified. V lost 2 bases to trimming and J lost 6 bases, with 15 bases between them. Germline V gene sequence: CDR1 MDHEN, CDR2 SYDVKM. The CDR3 is 15 amino acids. TCRdb recomputed calls from the 5' RACE reads with MiXCR, one row per CDR3 protein. The sample yields about 10,000 distinct CDR3 sequences, 12% seen once. Stated time point: sample taken at primary tumor resection. Study-level findings and limits: Expanded alpha and beta TCR counts within tumors tracked tumor mutation counts.

The sequenced sample was lung tumor tissue, obtained at surgery. The rearrangement links TRBV28 to TRBJ2-3, with D maybe TRBD1 (5 bases). The sequence was collected from a female donor with early-stage non-small cell lung cancer. The CDR3 DNA follows: TGTGCCAGCAGTTTAGGGGCGGCAGCAGGGGATACGCAGTATTTT. This translates into CASSLGAAAGDTQYF.